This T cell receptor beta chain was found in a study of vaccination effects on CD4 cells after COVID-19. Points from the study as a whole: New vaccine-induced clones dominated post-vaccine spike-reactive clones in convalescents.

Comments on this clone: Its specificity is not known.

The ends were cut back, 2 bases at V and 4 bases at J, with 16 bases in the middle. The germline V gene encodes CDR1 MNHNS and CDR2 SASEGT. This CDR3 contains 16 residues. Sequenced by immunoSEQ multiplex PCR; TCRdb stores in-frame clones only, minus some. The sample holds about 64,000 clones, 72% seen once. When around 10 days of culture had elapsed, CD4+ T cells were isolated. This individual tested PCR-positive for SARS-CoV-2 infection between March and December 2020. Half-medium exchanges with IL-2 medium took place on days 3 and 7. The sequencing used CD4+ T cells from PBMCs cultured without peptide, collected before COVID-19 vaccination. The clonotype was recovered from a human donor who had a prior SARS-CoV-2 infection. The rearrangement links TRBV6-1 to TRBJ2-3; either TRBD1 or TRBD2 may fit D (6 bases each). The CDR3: CASSERGAGEADTQYF. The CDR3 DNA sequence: TGTGCCAGCAGTGAAAGGGGGGCAGGGGAGGCAGATACGCAGTATTTT.